This T cell receptor beta chain derives from a study of shared clonotypes between healthy human individuals. The CDR3 contains 16 residues. Germline V gene data show CDR1 as SEHNR and CDR2 as FQNEAQ (reference sequence). V lost 0 bases, J lost 5 bases, and 16 bases lay in between. Study processing details: ImmunoSEQ yielded junction-only sequences lacking quality scores, so filtering differed. Profiled with immunoSEQ multiplex PCR; TCRdb holds only in-frame clones, not every one. V, J and clone size are those of that table, while D and trimming were read from the DNA. Among approximately 2,200,000 clones listed, more than 85% were seen once. The naive CD8 fraction comprised CD45RO-negative cells positively selected for CCR7 and excluded terminally differentiated effector memory CD45RA+ cells. Participating donors were healthy, HIV-negative adults free of recent acute infections or vaccinations.

The TCR comes from a man aged 18 to 30 in good health. Some clones in this sample may be carry-over from other donors' samples. The rearrangement links TRBV7-9 to TRBJ2-5; D is perhaps TRBD1 (5 bases). Material for sequencing was naive CD8+ T cells from PBMCs. As DNA, the CDR3 is TGTGCCAGCAGCTTAGCGGCGGCAGGGTGGAAGGAGACCCAGTACTTC. This translates into CASSLAAAGWKETQYF.